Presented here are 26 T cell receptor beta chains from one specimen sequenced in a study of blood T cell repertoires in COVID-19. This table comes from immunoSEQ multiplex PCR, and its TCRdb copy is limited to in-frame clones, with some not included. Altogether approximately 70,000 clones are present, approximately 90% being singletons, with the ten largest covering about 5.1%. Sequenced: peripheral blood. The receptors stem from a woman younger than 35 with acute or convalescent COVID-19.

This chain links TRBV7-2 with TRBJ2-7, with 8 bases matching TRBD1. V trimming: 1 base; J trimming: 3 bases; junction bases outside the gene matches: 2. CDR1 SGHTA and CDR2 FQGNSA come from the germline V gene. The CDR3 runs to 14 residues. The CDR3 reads CASSLVQGGYEQYF. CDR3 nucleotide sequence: TGTGCCAGCAGCTTAGTACAGGGGGGCTACGAGCAGTACTTC.

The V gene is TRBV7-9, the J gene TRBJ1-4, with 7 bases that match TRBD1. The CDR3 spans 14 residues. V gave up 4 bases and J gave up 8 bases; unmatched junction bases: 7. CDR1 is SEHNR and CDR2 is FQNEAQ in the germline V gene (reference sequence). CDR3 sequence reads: CASSSPDREEKLFF. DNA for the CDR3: TGTGCCAGCAGCTCGCCCGACAGGGAGGAAAAACTGTTTTTT.

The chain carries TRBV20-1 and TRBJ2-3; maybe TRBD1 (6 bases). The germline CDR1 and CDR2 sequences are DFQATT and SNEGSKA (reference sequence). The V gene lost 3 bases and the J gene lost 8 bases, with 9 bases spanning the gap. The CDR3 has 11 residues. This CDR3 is CSASLGGTQYF. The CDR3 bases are TGCAGTGCTAGCTTAGGGGGTACGCAGTATTTT.

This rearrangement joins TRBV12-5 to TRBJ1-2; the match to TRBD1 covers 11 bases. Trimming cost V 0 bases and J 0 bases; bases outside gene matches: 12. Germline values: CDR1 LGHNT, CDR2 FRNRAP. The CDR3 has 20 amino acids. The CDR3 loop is CASGLVPWTGGRLSNYGYTF. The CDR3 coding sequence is TGTGCTAGTGGTTTGGTACCCTGGACAGGGGGCCGACTTTCTAACTATGGCTACACCTTC.

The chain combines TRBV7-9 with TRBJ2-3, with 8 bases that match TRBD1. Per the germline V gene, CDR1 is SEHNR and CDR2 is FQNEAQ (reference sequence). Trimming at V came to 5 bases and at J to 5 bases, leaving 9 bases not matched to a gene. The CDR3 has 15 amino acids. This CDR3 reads CASSTQTGAVDTQYF. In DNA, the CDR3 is TGTGCCAGCAGCACCCAGACAGGGGCGGTAGATACGCAGTATTTT.

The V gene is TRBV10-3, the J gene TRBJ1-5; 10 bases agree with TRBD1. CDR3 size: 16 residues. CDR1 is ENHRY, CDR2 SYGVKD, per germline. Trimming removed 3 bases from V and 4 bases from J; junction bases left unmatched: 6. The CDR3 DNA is TGTGCCATCAGTGATGAGGGACAGGGGATTAATCAGCCCCAGCATTTT. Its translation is CAISDEGQGINQPQHF.

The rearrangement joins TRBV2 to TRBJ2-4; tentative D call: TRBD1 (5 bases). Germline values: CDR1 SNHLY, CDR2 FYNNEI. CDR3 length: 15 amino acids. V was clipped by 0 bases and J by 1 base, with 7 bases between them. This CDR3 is CASSEAGAAKNIQYF. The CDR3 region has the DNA TGTGCCAGCAGTGAAGCAGGGGCGGCCAAAAACATTCAGTACTTC.

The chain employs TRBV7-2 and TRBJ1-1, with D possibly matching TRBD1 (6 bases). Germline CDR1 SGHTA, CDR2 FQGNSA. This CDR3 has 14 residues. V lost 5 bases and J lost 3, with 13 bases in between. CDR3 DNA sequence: TGTGCCAGCAGCAAGGACAGCCGACACACTGAAGCTTTCTTT. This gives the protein CASSKDSRHTEAFF.

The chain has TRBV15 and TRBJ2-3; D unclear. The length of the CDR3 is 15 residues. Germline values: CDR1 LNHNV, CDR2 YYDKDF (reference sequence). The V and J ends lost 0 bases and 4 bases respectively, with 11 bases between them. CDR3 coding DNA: TGTGCCACCAGCAGAGACCGGAGTTTCCCAGATACGCAGTATTTT. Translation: CATSRDRSFPDTQYF.

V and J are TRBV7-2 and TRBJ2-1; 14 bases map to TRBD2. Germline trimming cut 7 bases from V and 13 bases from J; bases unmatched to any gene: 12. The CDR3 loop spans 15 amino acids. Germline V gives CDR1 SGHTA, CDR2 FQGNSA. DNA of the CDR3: TGTGCCAGCACCTACCCGGGGACTAGCGGGGGTGCACAGTTCTTC. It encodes CASTYPGTSGGAQFF.

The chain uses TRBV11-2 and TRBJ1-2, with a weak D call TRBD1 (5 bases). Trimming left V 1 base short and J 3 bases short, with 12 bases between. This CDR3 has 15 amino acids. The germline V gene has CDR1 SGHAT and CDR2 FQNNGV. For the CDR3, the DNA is TGTGCCAGCAGCTTAGCCGCCCGGGGGGACTATGGCTACACCTTC. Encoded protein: CASSLAARGDYGYTF. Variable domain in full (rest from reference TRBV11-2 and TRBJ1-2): EAGVAQSPRYKIIEKRQSVAFWCNPISGHATLYWYQQILGQGPKLLIQFQNNGVVDDSQLPKDRFSAERLKGVDSTLKIQPAKLEDSAVYLCASSLAARGDYGYTFGSGTRLTVV.

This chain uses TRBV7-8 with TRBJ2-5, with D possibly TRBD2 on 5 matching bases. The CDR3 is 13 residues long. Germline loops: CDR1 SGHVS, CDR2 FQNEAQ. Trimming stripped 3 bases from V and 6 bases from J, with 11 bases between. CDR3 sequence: CASSLRAFQTQYF. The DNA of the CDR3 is TGTGCCAGCAGCTTGCGGGCTTTTCAGACCCAGTACTTC.

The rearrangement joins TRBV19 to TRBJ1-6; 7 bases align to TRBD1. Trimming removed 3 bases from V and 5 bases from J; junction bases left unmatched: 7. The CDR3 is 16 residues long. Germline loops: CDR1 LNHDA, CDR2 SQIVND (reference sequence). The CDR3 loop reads CASSITGTANNSPLHF. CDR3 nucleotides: TGTGCCAGTAGTATTACGGGGACAGCGAATAATTCACCCCTCCACTTT. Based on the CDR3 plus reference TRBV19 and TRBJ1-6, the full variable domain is DGGITQSPKYLFRKEGQNVTLSCEQNLNHDAMYWYRQDPGQGLRLIYYSQIVNDFQKGDIAEGYSVSREKKESFPLTVTSAQKNPTAFYLCASSITGTANNSPLHFGNGTRLTVT.

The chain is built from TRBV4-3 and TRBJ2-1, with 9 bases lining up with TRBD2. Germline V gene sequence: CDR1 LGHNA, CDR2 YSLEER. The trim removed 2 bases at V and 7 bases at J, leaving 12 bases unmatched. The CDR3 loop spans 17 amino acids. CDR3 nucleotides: TGCGCCAGCAGCCAATCTCATGTCCTAGCGGGATTGAATGAGCAGTTCTTC. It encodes CASSQSHVLAGLNEQFF.

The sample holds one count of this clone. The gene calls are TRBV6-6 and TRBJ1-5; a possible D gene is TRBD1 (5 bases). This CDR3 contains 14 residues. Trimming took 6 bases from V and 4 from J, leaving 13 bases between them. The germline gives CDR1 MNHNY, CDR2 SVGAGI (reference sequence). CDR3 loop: CASRPDSLNQPQHF. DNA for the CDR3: TGTGCCAGCAGACCCGACAGTTTAAATCAGCCCCAGCATTTT.

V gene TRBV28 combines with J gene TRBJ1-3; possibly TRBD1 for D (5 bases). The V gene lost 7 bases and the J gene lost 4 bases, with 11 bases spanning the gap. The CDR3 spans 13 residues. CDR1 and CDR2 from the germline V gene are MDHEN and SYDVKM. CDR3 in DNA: TGTGCCAGCACCACCGGGGGAGGAAACACCATATATTTT. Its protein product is CASTTGGGNTIYF.

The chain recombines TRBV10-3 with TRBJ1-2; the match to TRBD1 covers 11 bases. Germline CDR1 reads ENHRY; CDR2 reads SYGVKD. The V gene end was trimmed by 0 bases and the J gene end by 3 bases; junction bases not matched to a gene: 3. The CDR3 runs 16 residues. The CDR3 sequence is CAISESGGQGDYGYTF. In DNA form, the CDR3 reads TGTGCCATCAGTGAGTCGGGGGGACAGGGGGACTATGGCTACACCTTC.

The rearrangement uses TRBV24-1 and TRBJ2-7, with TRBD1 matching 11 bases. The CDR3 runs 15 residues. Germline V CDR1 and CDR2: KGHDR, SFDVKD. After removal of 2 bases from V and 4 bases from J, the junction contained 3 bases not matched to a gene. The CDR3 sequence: CATSDSGTGGYEQYF. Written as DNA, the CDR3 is TGTGCCACCAGTGATTCCGGGACAGGGGGTTACGAGCAGTACTTC.

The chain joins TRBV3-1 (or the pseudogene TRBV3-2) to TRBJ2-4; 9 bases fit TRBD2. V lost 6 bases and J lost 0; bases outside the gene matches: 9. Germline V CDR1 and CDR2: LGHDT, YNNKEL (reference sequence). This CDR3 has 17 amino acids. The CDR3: CASSLRAGGVAKNIQYF. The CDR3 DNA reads TGTGCCAGCAGTCTTAGAGCGGGGGGTGTAGCCAAAAACATTCAGTACTTC.

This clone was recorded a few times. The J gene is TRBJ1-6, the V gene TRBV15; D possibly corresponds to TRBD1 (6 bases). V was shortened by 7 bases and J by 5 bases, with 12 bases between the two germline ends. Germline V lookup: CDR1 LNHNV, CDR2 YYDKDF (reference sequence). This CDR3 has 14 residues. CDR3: CATNEGVHNSPLHF. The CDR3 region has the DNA TGTGCCACCAACGAGGGGGTTCATAATTCACCCCTCCACTTT.

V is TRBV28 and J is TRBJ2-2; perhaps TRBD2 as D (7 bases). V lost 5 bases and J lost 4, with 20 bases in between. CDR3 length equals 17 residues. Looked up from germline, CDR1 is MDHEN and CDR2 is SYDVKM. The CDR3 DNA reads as TGTGCCAGCAGTCCTATTAGCGTGGGAGGGGGCACCGGGGAGCTGTTTTTT. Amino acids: CASSPISVGGGTGELFF.

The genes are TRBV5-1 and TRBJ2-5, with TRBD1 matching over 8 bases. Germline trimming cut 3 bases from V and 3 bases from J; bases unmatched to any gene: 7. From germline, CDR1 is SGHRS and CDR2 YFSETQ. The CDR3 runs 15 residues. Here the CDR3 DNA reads TGCGCCAGCAGCTCCCCCGACAGGGGCAAAGAGACCCAGTACTTC. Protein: CASSSPDRGKETQYF. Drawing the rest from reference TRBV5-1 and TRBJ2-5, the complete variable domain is KAGVTQTPRYLIKTRGQQVTLSCSPISGHRSVSWYQQTPGQGLQFLFEYFSETQRNKGNFPGRFSGRQFSNSRSEMNVSTLELGDSALYLCASSSPDRGKETQYFGPGTRLLVL.

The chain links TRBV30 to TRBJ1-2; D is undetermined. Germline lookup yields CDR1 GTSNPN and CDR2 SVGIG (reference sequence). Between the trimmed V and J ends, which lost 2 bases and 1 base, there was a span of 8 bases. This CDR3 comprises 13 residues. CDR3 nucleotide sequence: TGTGCCTGGAGTCGAGGAAATAACTATGGCTACACCTTC. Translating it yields CAWSRGNNYGYTF.

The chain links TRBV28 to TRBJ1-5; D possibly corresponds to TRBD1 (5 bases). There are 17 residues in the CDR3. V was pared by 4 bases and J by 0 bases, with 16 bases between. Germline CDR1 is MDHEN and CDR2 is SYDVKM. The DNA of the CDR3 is TGTGCCAGCAGTTCGCCTCGGGGGGACTATAGCAATCAGCCCCAGCATTTT. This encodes CASSSPRGDYSNQPQHF.

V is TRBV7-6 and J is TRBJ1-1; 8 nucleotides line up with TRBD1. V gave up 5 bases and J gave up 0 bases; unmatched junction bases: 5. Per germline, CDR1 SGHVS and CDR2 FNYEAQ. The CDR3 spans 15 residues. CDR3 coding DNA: TGTGCCAGCAGCGCTAGACAGGGGTTGAACACTGAAGCTTTCTTT. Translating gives CASSARQGLNTEAFF.

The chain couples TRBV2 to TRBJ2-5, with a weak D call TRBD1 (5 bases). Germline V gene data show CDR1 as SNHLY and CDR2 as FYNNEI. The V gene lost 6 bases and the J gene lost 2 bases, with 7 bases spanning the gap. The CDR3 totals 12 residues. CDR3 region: CASRRQQETQYF. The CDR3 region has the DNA TGTGCCAGCAGAAGACAGCAAGAGACCCAGTACTTC.